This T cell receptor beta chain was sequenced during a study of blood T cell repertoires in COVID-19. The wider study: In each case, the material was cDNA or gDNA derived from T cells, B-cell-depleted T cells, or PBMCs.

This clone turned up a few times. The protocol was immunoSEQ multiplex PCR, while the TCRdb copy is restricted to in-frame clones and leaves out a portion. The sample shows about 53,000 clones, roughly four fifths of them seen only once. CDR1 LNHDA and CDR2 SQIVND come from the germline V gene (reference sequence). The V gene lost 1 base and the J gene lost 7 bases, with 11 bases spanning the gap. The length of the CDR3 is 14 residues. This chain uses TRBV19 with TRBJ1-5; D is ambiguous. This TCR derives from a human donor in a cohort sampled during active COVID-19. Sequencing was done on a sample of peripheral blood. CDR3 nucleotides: TGTGCCAGTAGTATAGCTGCAACAGCACAGCCCCAGCATTTT. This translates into CASSIAATAQPQHF.